This TCR beta chain comes out of a study of brain T cells in children with intractable seizures. Whole-study findings and limits: Absence of clones before surgery may stem from lower sequencing depth. Viral specificity was inferred only from CDR3 similarity; HCMV serostatus was unknown.

As to this clone: The antigen is unknown.

CDR1 is SEHNR, CDR2 FQNEAQ, per germline (reference sequence). V was clipped by 4 bases and J by 4 bases, with 15 bases between them. The CDR3 totals 15 residues. Clones were sequenced by immunoSEQ multiplex PCR, and TCRdb holds only the in-frame ones, with some missing. Of about 350,000 clones listed, over 90% are singletons. Time point given: blood from clinic visit 5 months post-surgery; TSC patient then seizure free. Surgery cases with the highest brain T cell transcript signatures were chosen for sequencing. This TCR was sampled from a boy under two years old with tuberous sclerosis and intractable seizures. The V call is TRBV7-9, the J call TRBJ2-3, with D unresolved. The sequenced sample was peripheral blood, obtained more than 4 months after surgery. This CDR3 reads CASSSRAAPSDTQYF. For the CDR3, the DNA is TGTGCCAGCAGCTCACGTGCGGCACCCTCAGATACGCAGTATTTT. The variable domain in full, completed from reference TRBV7-9 and TRBJ2-3, reads DTGVSQNPRHKITKRGQNVTFRCDPISEHNRLYWYRQTLGQGPEFLTYFQNEAQLEKSRLLSDRFSAERPKGSFSTLEIQRTEQGDSAMYLCASSSRAAPSDTQYFGPGTRLTVL.